Below are 5 T cell receptor beta chains sequenced from a single sample in a study of vaccination effects on CD4 cells after COVID-19. With the ViraFEST assay, the study expanded antigen-specific CD4+ T cells using viral peptide pools, then sequenced them. At the end of around 11 days of culture, CD4+ T cells were isolated. Vaccinees lacked prior SARS-CoV-2 infection and tested negative for nucleocapsid antibodies. TCRdb's table, derived via immunoSEQ multiplex PCR, lists solely in-frame clones and lacks some. The profile shows roughly 30,000 clones, 75% to 85% of them singletons. Their cognate antigens are unknown. The sample here was CD4+ T cells from PBMCs cultured with SARS-CoV-2 spike peptides, taken before COVID-19 vaccination. These receptors came from a human donor who received a COVID-19 vaccine.

The chain joins TRBV7-2 to TRBJ2-5; D gene uncertain. The CDR3 sequence is 13 residues long. V lost 5 bases and J 1 base, leaving 8 bases between the germline ends. The V gene's germline CDR1 is SGHTA and CDR2 FQGNSA. CDR3: CASSPQPQETQYF. CDR3 bases: TGTGCCAGCAGCCCTCAGCCCCAAGAGACCCAGTACTTC.

The V gene is TRBV28, the J gene TRBJ1-1; the D gene is possibly TRBD1 (5 bases). Germline CDR1 reads MDHEN; CDR2 reads SYDVKM. V dropped 3 bases and J dropped 11 bases, with 10 bases sitting between them. This CDR3 has 11 residues. The CDR3 loop is CASSFRRGAFF. DNA of the CDR3: TGTGCCAGCAGTTTCAGGCGGGGGGCTTTCTTT.

The chain carries TRBV14 and TRBJ2-7, with TRBD1 matching 8 bases. CDR1 SGHDN and CDR2 FVKESK come from the germline V gene. This CDR3 spans 17 amino acids. V shed 4 bases, J shed 7 bases, and the junction held 18 bases outside the gene matches. The DNA for the CDR3 is TGTGCCAGCAGCCCGAACCCCGGACAGGGTAGGATCGGAGAGCAGTACTTC. It yields the protein CASSPNPGQGRIGEQYF.

The V gene is TRBV6-1, the J gene TRBJ2-1, with 7 bases fitting TRBD2. J was trimmed by 0 bases and V by 4 bases; bases with no gene match: 6. CDR3 size: 16 residues. Looked up from germline, CDR1 is MNHNS and CDR2 is SASEGT. The CDR3, as DNA: TGTGCCAGCAGTGGCGCTAGCGGAAGCTCCTACAATGAGCAGTTCTTC. This gives the protein CASSGASGSSYNEQFF.

In its sample, this clone was seen once. The chain links TRBV11-2 to TRBJ2-2; 10 bases fit TRBD1. Germline assignment: CDR1 SGHAT and CDR2 FQNNGV. The CDR3 runs to 16 residues. Trimming removed 6 bases from V and 9 bases from J; junction bases left unmatched: 13. The CDR3 bases are TGTGCCAGCAGGCGTCCTGGGACAGGGGAACCCAGGGAGCTGTTTTTT. Translation: CASRRPGTGEPRELFF. The variable domain in full, completed from reference TRBV11-2 and TRBJ2-2, reads EAGVAQSPRYKIIEKRQSVAFWCNPISGHATLYWYQQILGQGPKLLIQFQNNGVVDDSQLPKDRFSAERLKGVDSTLKIQPAKLEDSAVYLCASRRPGTGEPRELFFGEGSRLTVL.